This T cell receptor beta chain is drawn from a study of T cell repertoires in cytomegalovirus infection. Study overall: Selection of CMV epitopes for the study included recently identified HLA-C-restricted and well-studied HLA-B-restricted ones. Public TCR beta signatures indicated both CMV infection and matching HLA type. Study-wide results and limits: Adding up the frequency of public TCR beta families identified people who carried CMV plus the relevant HLA.

Remarks on this clonotype: Antigen unknown.

V shed 6 bases, J shed 0 bases, and the junction held 5 bases outside the gene matches. CDR3 length equals 16 residues. Germline assignment: CDR1 MNHEY and CDR2 SVGEGT. MiXCR, applied by TCRdb to the reads, yields one record per CDR3 protein. The sample lists around 710,000 distinct CDR3 sequences, almost 30% occurring once. Sequences were derived from cultured CD8+ T cells from PBMCs, sampled from culture after CMV antigen stimulation. The rearrangement links TRBV6-2 or TRBV6-3 to TRBJ2-5; TRBD2 matches at 12 bases. The TCR comes from a human donor in good health (CMV status not recorded). Some clones in this sample may be carry-over from other donors' samples. CDR3 region: CASRHRTSGDQETQYF. The CDR3 region has the DNA TGTGCCAGCAGACACCGGACTAGCGGGGACCAAGAGACCCAGTACTTC.